Listed here are 23 T cell receptor beta chains from one sample, sequenced in a study of neurological immune-mediated disorders. TCRdb reprocessed the 5' RACE reads with MiXCR, giving one entry per CDR3 protein. Among tens of thousands of distinct CDR3 sequences listed, less than 15% were seen once. Sample: PBMCs. Receptors originate from a woman in her forties or fifties with HTLV-1-associated myelopathy (HAM/TSP).

The chain uses TRBV6-1 and TRBJ2-1, with 8 nucleotides matching TRBD1. After removal of 0 bases from V and 13 bases from J, the junction contained 11 bases not matched to a gene. Germline CDR1 reads MNHNS; CDR2 reads SASEGT. This CDR3 has 15 amino acids. Here the CDR3 DNA reads TGTGCCAGCAGTGAAGCCCTAGGGACAGGTGTTGAACAGTTCTTC. Translated: CASSEALGTGVEQFF.

In its sample, this clonotype is medium-sized. The V gene is TRBV20-1, the J gene TRBJ2-1, with 8 bases lining up with TRBD2. The junction had 15 bases not matched to a gene; V was cut back by 6 bases and J by 5 bases. Looked up from germline, CDR1 is DFQATT and CDR2 is SNEGSKA (reference sequence). The CDR3 is 16 amino acids. The CDR3, as DNA: TGCAGTGCGGCAGGGAGGGTAGCGGGGAAAGACAATGAGCAGTTCTTC. Protein: CSAAGRVAGKDNEQFF.

Points on this clonotype: Germline and junction disagree at one end, which may indicate a read error. This chain uses TRBV4-1 with TRBJ1-1, with TRBD1 matching 7 bases. CDR1 and CDR2 (germline): MGHRA, YSYEKL. The CDR3 has 15 residues. The CDR3 spells CDSSPQDRPDTEAFF. DNA of the CDR3: TGTGACAGCAGCCCACAGGACAGGCCTGACACTGAAGCTTTCTTT.

This clonotype was observed many times. This clone may be a read error of a much larger clone one base away. The rearrangement joins TRBV2 to TRBJ2-6, with a possible D match to TRBD1 (5 bases). V was pared by 6 bases and J by 0 bases, with 6 bases between. This CDR3 contains 14 residues. CDR1 is SNHLY, CDR2 FYNNEI, per germline. The CDR3 DNA reads TGTGCCAGCAGAGACAGCTCTGGGGCCAACGTCCTGACTTTC. It specifies CASRDSSGANVLTF.

This clonotype was observed many times. The chain combines TRBV7-2 with TRBJ1-2, with TRBD1 matching over 8 bases. CDR1 and CDR2 from the germline V gene are SGHTA and FQGNSA. J lost 8 bases, V lost 1 base, and 6 bases had no gene match. The CDR3 covers 14 residues. CDR3 region: CASSLDQGAQGYTF. In DNA form, the CDR3 reads TGTGCCAGCAGCTTAGACCAGGGGGCTCAAGGCTACACCTTC. Full variable domain (outside the CDR3, taken from reference TRBV7-2 and TRBJ1-2): GAGVSQSPSNKVTEKGKDVELRCDPISGHTALYWYRQSLGQGLEFLIYFQGNSAPDKSGLPSDRFSAERTGGSVSTLTIQRTQQEDSAVYLCASSLDQGAQGYTFGSGTRLTVV.

This clonotype was counted ten times or more. The V and J genes are TRBV6-5 and TRBJ1-5; TRBD1 might be the D (5 bases). Germline loops: CDR1 MNHEY, CDR2 SVGAGI. The CDR3 contains 15 residues. The V end lost 6 bases, the J end lost 1 base, and 13 bases lay between the germline ends. CDR3 amino acids: CASRTQGESNQPQHF. The CDR3 DNA reads TGTGCCAGCAGAACTCAGGGAGAGAGCAATCAGCCCCAGCATTTT.

This clonotype was detected many times. The chain links TRBV12-3 or TRBV12-4 to TRBJ2-1; 8 bases match TRBD1. V trimming: 6 bases; J trimming: 7 bases; junction bases outside the gene matches: 8. The CDR3 totals 14 residues. The CDR3 reads CASRHRTGFNEQFF. DNA for the CDR3: TGTGCCAGCAGACATAGGACAGGGTTTAATGAGCAGTTCTTC.

This clonotype was seen many times. This chain joins TRBV12-3 or TRBV12-4 and TRBJ1-5; D not certain. This CDR3 comprises 13 residues. Trimming removed 2 bases from V and 5 bases from J, with 7 bases in between. CDR3 protein: CASSLYGDQPQHF. The CDR3 nucleotides read TGTGCCAGCAGTTTATATGGGGATCAGCCCCAGCATTTT.

This clonotype was counted only a few times. This chain links TRBV29-1 with TRBJ1-2, with D tentatively TRBD1 (5 bases). CDR1 SQVTM and CDR2 ANQGSEA come from the germline V gene. This CDR3 comprises 12 residues. The V end was cut by 6 bases, the J end by 0 bases, with 8 bases between. The CDR3 nucleotides read TGCAGCGTATCAGGGTCTAACTATGGCTACACCTTC. It translates to CSVSGSNYGYTF.

Ten or more counts support this clonotype. The CDR3 loop reads CASSPDGSSYEQYV. CDR3 nucleotide sequence: TGTGCCAGCAGTCCAGACGGGAGCTCCTACGAGCAGTACGTC. The rearrangement links TRBV28 to TRBJ2-7, with D tentatively TRBD2 (6 bases). Per the germline V gene, CDR1 is MDHEN and CDR2 is SYDVKM. The CDR3 has 14 residues. V was pared by 5 bases and J by 0 bases, with 11 bases between.

This clonotype was seen a single time. A read error may be the cause here, since a much bigger clone is one base away. V gene TRBV20-1 combines with J gene TRBJ1-2, with TRBD1 as a possible D gene (5 bases). Trimming cost V 0 bases and J 9 bases, with 14 bases left between them. CDR1 and CDR2 from the germline V gene are DFQATT and SNEGSKA (reference sequence). The CDR3 has 13 residues. CDR3 sequence (DNA): TGCAGTGCTAGAGACAGGGCCATTCCTTGCTACACCTTC. Residues: CSARDRAIPCYTF.

The sample holds one count of this clonotype. The chain couples TRBV6-6 to TRBJ1-4; D uncertain. Deletions cut 2 bases from V and 0 bases from J, with 10 bases between. The CDR3 length is 16 residues. Germline CDR1 and CDR2: MNHNY and SVGAGI (reference sequence). CDR3 sequence reads: CASSYQSATTNEKLFF. For the CDR3, the DNA is TGTGCCAGCAGTTACCAGTCGGCTACAACTAATGAAAAACTGTTTTTT.

This clonotype was counted many times. The V and J genes are TRBV6-6 and TRBJ1-1; D remains ambiguous. Germline V gene lookup returns CDR1 MNHNY and CDR2 SVGAGI (reference sequence). Trimming took 5 bases from V and 3 from J, leaving 13 bases between them. The CDR3 has 14 amino acids. The CDR3 loop reads CASSEGELDTEAFF. The CDR3 DNA reads as TGTGCCAGCAGTGAGGGTGAGCTGGACACTGAAGCTTTCTTT.

This clonotype was found many times. This rearrangement joins TRBV4-1 to TRBJ2-7; 8 bases are shared with TRBD1. The CDR3 is made up of 15 amino acids. Trimming cost V 1 base and J 1 base; bases outside gene matches: 3. Germline V lookup: CDR1 MGHRA, CDR2 YSYEKL. The CDR3 DNA is TGCGCCAGCAGCCAAGGACAGGGGCCTTCCTACGAGCAGTACTTC. Its translation is CASSQGQGPSYEQYF.

This clonotype was found once. The chain is built from TRBV4-1 and TRBJ2-2; the match to TRBD1 covers 9 bases. The CDR3 loop spans 16 amino acids. With V trimmed by 4 bases and J by 6 bases, 9 bases remained unmatched. Germline-derived CDR1 and CDR2 are MGHRA and YSYEKL. The CDR3 sequence is CASSRGGTGLSGELFF. The CDR3 bases are TGCGCCAGCAGCCGCGGTGGGACAGGGCTCTCCGGGGAGCTGTTTTTT.

Many counts were recorded for this clonotype. This chain links TRBV27 with TRBJ1-1; a weak D match, TRBD1 (5 bases). The CDR3 has 13 amino acids. CDR1 MNHEY and CDR2 SMNVEV come from the germline V gene (reference sequence). Trimming left V 4 bases short and J 12 bases short, with 18 bases between. CDR3 sequence reads: CASSSPRQRGSFF. The CDR3 bases are TGTGCCAGCAGTTCCCCGAGACAGCGAGGGTCTTTCTTT.

This clonotype occurred many times. The chain recombines TRBV9 with TRBJ2-3, with 10 nucleotides matching TRBD2. The length of the CDR3 is 18 residues. CDR1 is SGDLS and CDR2 is YYNGEE in the germline V gene. The J segment lost 6 bases and the V segment lost 0 bases, leaving 13 bases of the junction unmatched. The CDR3 sequence: CASSVAGTSAYSFDTQYF. Here the CDR3 DNA reads TGTGCCAGCAGCGTAGCCGGGACTAGCGCGTATTCATTCGATACGCAGTATTTT.

This clonotype has at least ten counts. V gene TRBV6-6 combines with J gene TRBJ1-1, with 9 nucleotides matching TRBD1. Germline lookup yields CDR1 MNHNY and CDR2 SVGAGI (reference sequence). The trim removed 7 bases at V and 2 bases at J, leaving 5 bases unmatched. This CDR3 spans 14 amino acids. The CDR3 DNA follows: TGTGCCAGCACCCCTACAGGGGGCAACACTGAAGCTTTCTTT. Translation gives CASTPTGGNTEAFF.

There are many counts of this clonotype. The rearrangement uses TRBV12-3 or TRBV12-4 and TRBJ2-1; TRBD2 agrees at 7 bases. V was pared by 5 bases and J by 3 bases, with 7 bases of the junction left unmatched. The CDR3 runs to 15 residues. CDR3 sequence reads: CASSVQWGGYNEQFF. The DNA of the CDR3 is TGTGCCAGCAGTGTCCAGTGGGGGGGCTACAATGAGCAGTTCTTC.

Many counts were recorded for this clonotype. The chain links TRBV10-2 to TRBJ2-7, with 7 positions matching TRBD1. Germline-derived CDR1 and CDR2 are WSHSY and SAAADI. The CDR3 totals 15 residues. The ends lost 6 bases at V and 5 bases at J; junction bases unmatched: 13. CDR3 DNA sequence: TGCGCCAGCAGCGATACTCCAGGGGGTGGGGACGAGCAGTACTTC. Its translation: CASSDTPGGGDEQYF.

This clonotype appeared many times. V is TRBV5-1 and J is TRBJ1-3, with TRBD1 as a possible D gene (6 bases). V gave up 2 bases and J gave up 2 bases, with 8 bases separating them. The CDR3 sequence is 14 residues long. Germline lookup yields CDR1 SGHRS and CDR2 YFSETQ. In DNA form, the CDR3 reads TGCGCCAGCAGCTTTGAGGGGGCTGGAAACACCATATATTTT. Amino acid sequence: CASSFEGAGNTIYF.

This clonotype was observed at least ten times. V usage is TRBV20-1 and J usage is TRBJ2-1; the match to TRBD2 covers 11 bases. J gave up 7 bases and V 2 bases, and 4 bases lay outside the gene matches. There are 14 residues in the CDR3. CDR1 and CDR2 (germline): DFQATT, SNEGSKA (reference sequence). CDR3 DNA sequence: TGCAGTGCTAGAAGGACTAGCGGGTTGAATGAGCAGTTCTTC. It translates to CSARRTSGLNEQFF.

In its sample, this clonotype was seen many times. This chain links TRBV2 with TRBJ1-3; no clear D gene. Germline V lookup: CDR1 SNHLY, CDR2 FYNNEI. The CDR3 has 13 amino acids. V shed 4 bases and J shed 0 bases, with 4 bases lying between them. In DNA, the CDR3 is TGTGCCAGCAGTGCGGGCTCTGGAAACACCATATATTTT. It is translated as CASSAGSGNTIYF. Based on the CDR3 plus reference TRBV2 and TRBJ1-3, the full variable domain is EPEVTQTPSHQVTQMGQEVILRCVPISNHLYFYWYRQILGQKVEFLVSFYNNEISEKSEIFDDQFSVERPDGSNFTLKIRSTKLEDSAMYFCASSAGSGNTIYFGEGSWLTVV.